This TCR beta chain was documented in a study of T cells after yellow fever vaccination. Study-wide context: Preparing low-cell-number fractions relied on SMART-Seq v4 Ultra Low Input.

V lost 10 bases to trimming and J lost 3 bases, with 16 bases between them. The CDR3 has 14 amino acids. The germline gives CDR1 MRHNA, CDR2 SNTAGT. Template switching by 5'RACE produced TCR cDNA, adding a universal primer site and UMIs. Via MiXCR, TCRdb re-called the 5' RACE reads, giving one row per CDR3 protein. Here the sample spans approximately 150,000 distinct CDR3 sequences, 5.5% to 7.5% being singletons. This clonotype was seen more than once but under ten times. The antigen is unknown. General study results and limits: FACS-sorted repertoires could harbor abundant contaminating bulk-population clonotypes. Re-detected after boosting: most primary clones, around 97% of CD4 and over 80% of CD8.

The chain joins TRBV6-4 to TRBJ2-1, with D possibly called TRBD1 or TRBD2 (6 bases each). This sample comprised CD4+ T cells sorted from PBMCs, obtained on the day of the first yellow fever vaccination. This TCR derives from a man between 18 and 35 years old who received the YFV17D yellow fever vaccine. As DNA, the CDR3 is TGTGCCACCCGACGGGGGCCTAACTACAATGAGCAGTTCTTC. Translation: CATRRGPNYNEQFF.